These 25 T cell receptor beta chains were sequenced from one sample in a study of identical twins. TCRdb re-called the 5' RACE reads through MiXCR, storing one row per CDR3 protein. Here the sample spans hundreds of thousands of distinct CDR3 sequences, less than 10% being singletons. These sequences were also reported in another study, on yellow fever vaccine responses in identical twins.

Input material: PBMCs. These receptors all stem from a woman aged 18-29 years in good health.

The rearrangement joins TRBV2 to TRBJ2-2; D is perhaps TRBD2 (6 bases). CDR3 size: 14 residues. CDR1 SNHLY and CDR2 FYNNEI come from the germline V gene. V lost 10 bases, J lost 4 bases, and 16 bases lay in between. The DNA of the CDR3 is TGTGCCACCACTGGGACCGGGGGCACCGGGGAGCTGTTTTTT. Its protein is CATTGTGGTGELFF.

Only a few counts were recorded for this clonotype. The chain has TRBV29-1 and TRBJ1-1; 8 nucleotides line up with TRBD1. The germline CDR1 and CDR2 sequences are SQVTM and ANQGSEA. CDR3 length equals 13 residues. After removal of 6 bases from V and 3 bases from J, the junction contained 6 bases not matched to a gene. The CDR3 coding sequence is TGCAGCGTGTCGGACAGGGAGGACACTGAAGCTTTCTTT. This gives the protein CSVSDREDTEAFF.

This clonotype was recorded many times. The V and J genes are TRBV6-5 and TRBJ2-1, with D perhaps TRBD2 (6 bases). V was trimmed by 2 bases and J by 8 bases, leaving 10 bases between them. Germline V lookup: CDR1 MNHEY, CDR2 SVGAGI. This CDR3 has 13 amino acids. CDR3 sequence (DNA): TGTGCCAGCAGTTACGGACCGGGAGATGAGCAGTTCTTC. Translating gives CASSYGPGDEQFF.

This clonotype was seen only a few times. This chain joins TRBV6-5 and TRBJ2-3; 7 bases are shared with TRBD2. After removal of 5 bases from V and 1 base from J, the junction contained 12 bases not matched to a gene. The V gene's germline CDR1 is MNHEY and CDR2 SVGAGI. The CDR3 runs 17 residues. The CDR3 sequence is CASSNPGLQTGTDTQYF. In DNA, the CDR3 is TGTGCCAGCAGTAACCCGGGACTACAGACGGGCACAGATACGCAGTATTTT.

Only a few counts were recorded for this clonotype. The chain is built from TRBV11-2 and TRBJ2-7; the D is unclear. With 5 bases removed from V and 9 bases from J, the gap between germline ends came to 11 bases. CDR3 size: 11 residues. Germline loops: CDR1 SGHAT, CDR2 FQNNGV. CDR3 coding DNA: TGTGCCAGCAGCGAAAACAGCTGGCAGTACTTC. Its protein is CASSENSWQYF.

This clonotype was observed many times. The CDR3 nucleotides read TGTGCCAGCAGTTACTCGGGGGAGGGGCGTGAGCAGTTCTTC. It is translated as CASSYSGEGREQFF. The rearrangement links TRBV6-2 or TRBV6-3 to TRBJ2-1; 7 bases match TRBD2. V shed 0 bases and J 9 bases; nucleotides not matched to a gene: 5. This CDR3 spans 14 amino acids. Germline V gene data show CDR1 as MNHEY and CDR2 as SVGEGT.

At least ten counts were recorded for this clonotype. The chain uses TRBV5-1 and TRBJ2-7, with 9 bases matching TRBD2. Germline V gene lookup returns CDR1 SGHRS and CDR2 YFSETQ. The CDR3 runs to 15 residues. Germline trimming cut 4 bases from V and 3 bases from J; bases unmatched to any gene: 8. The CDR3 spells CASSPSSGGIYEQYF. For the CDR3, the DNA is TGCGCCAGCAGCCCGAGTAGCGGGGGAATCTACGAGCAGTACTTC. Variable domain in full (rest from reference TRBV5-1 and TRBJ2-7): KAGVTQTPRYLIKTRGQQVTLSCSPISGHRSVSWYQQTPGQGLQFLFEYFSETQRNKGNFPGRFSGRQFSNSRSEMNVSTLELGDSALYLCASSPSSGGIYEQYFGPGTRLTVT.

The V call is TRBV27, the J call TRBJ2-5, with 7 bases aligning to TRBD1. J gave up 4 bases and V 5 bases, and 10 bases lay outside the gene matches. CDR1 and CDR2 from the germline V gene are MNHEY and SMNVEV (reference sequence). This CDR3 comprises 15 residues. This chain's CDR3 is CASSDLVDRVETQYF. CDR3 DNA sequence: TGTGCCAGCAGTGACCTCGTAGACAGGGTAGAGACCCAGTACTTC.

This clonotype was seen only a few times. The chain carries TRBV24-1 and TRBJ2-3, with 7 bases identical to TRBD1. Germline CDR1 reads KGHDR; CDR2 reads SFDVKD. The CDR3 has 16 residues. The junction had 7 bases not matched to a gene; V was cut back by 0 bases and J by 5 bases. The CDR3 protein is CATSDLPDRDGDTQYF. CDR3 DNA: TGTGCCACCAGTGATTTGCCCGACAGGGACGGAGATACGCAGTATTTT.

V is TRBV6-5 and J is TRBJ2-7, with 13 bases that match TRBD2. CDR1 and CDR2 from the germline V gene are MNHEY and SVGAGI. V shed 0 bases, J shed 4 bases, and the junction held 6 bases outside the gene matches. The CDR3 runs 17 residues. CDR3 DNA: TGTGCCAGCAGTTACTCGGGACTAGCGGGGTCGAAATACGAGCAGTACTTC. Its translation is CASSYSGLAGSKYEQYF.

V usage is TRBV28 and J usage is TRBJ2-5; D gene ambiguous. Per the germline V gene, CDR1 is MDHEN and CDR2 is SYDVKM. The V end lost 4 bases, the J end lost 5 bases, and 8 bases lay between the germline ends. This CDR3 is 12 amino acids long. CDR3 in DNA: TGTGCCAGCAGTTCCGTTGTGGAGACCCAGTACTTC. Its translation: CASSSVVETQYF.

The chain has TRBV9 and TRBJ2-5; possibly TRBD1 or TRBD2 for D (5 bases each). Germline V gene lookup returns CDR1 SGDLS and CDR2 YYNGEE. Trimming stripped 7 bases from V and 4 bases from J, with 14 bases between. The CDR3 contains 13 residues. The DNA for the CDR3 is TGTGCCAGCGCATCGGGGCTTCCAGAGACCCAGTACTTC. Its translation is CASASGLPETQYF.

This chain connects TRBV5-1 to TRBJ1-1; no reliable D call. Looked up from germline, CDR1 is SGHRS and CDR2 is YFSETQ. This CDR3 has 15 residues. The V end lost 4 bases, the J end lost 0 bases, and 13 bases lay between the germline ends. The DNA for the CDR3 is TGCGCCAGCAGCCGCCTGTCGCAATTGAACACTGAAGCTTTCTTT. Translation: CASSRLSQLNTEAFF.

This clonotype has only a few counts. The chain links TRBV15 to TRBJ2-4; TRBD1 agrees at 10 bases. The CDR3 runs to 16 residues. Germline CDR1 LNHNV, CDR2 YYDKDF (reference sequence). V trimming: 2 bases; J trimming: 11 bases; junction bases outside the gene matches: 12. The CDR3: CATSRTRDRGSRVQYF. The CDR3 nucleotides are TGTGCCACCAGCAGAACCCGGGACAGGGGCTCTCGGGTTCAGTACTTC. Based on the CDR3 plus reference TRBV15 and TRBJ2-4, the full variable domain is DAMVIQNPRYQVTQFGKPVTLSCSQTLNHNVMYWYQQKSSQAPKLLFHYYDKDFNNEADTPDNFQSRRPNTSFCFLDIRSPGLGDTAMYLCATSRTRDRGSRVQYFGAGTRLSVL.

This rearrangement joins TRBV25-1 to TRBJ1-2; 8 nucleotides align to TRBD1. From germline, CDR1 is MGHDK and CDR2 SYGVNS. V was pared by 4 bases and J by 8 bases, with 12 bases of the junction left unmatched. The CDR3 runs 15 residues. The CDR3 is CASSARGTGARGYTF. The CDR3 DNA sequence: TGTGCCAGCAGTGCGCGAGGGACAGGCGCTAGGGGCTACACCTTC.

This clonotype was observed at least ten times. The chain recombines TRBV29-1 with TRBJ2-7, with 8 bases lining up with TRBD1. The CDR3 is 12 residues long. CDR1 is SQVTM and CDR2 is ANQGSEA in the germline V gene. V lost 2 bases to trimming and J lost 5 bases; unmatched junction nucleotides: 2. The CDR3 DNA sequence: TGCAGCGTTGAACAGGGGGCTAACGAGCAGTACTTC. Residues: CSVEQGANEQYF.

This clonotype has a handful of counts. The chain joins TRBV29-1 to TRBJ2-3, with a weak D call TRBD2 (5 bases). CDR1 is SQVTM, CDR2 ANQGSEA, per germline. Trimming pared 6 bases from V and 3 bases from J, leaving 16 bases between. The CDR3 loop spans 14 amino acids. The CDR3 DNA follows: TGCAGCGTGGTTGGCGGGTCCCTTACAGATACGCAGTATTTT. This encodes CSVVGGSLTDTQYF.

This clonotype turned up a few times. The rearrangement links TRBV29-1 to TRBJ1-1; TRBD1 is a possible D gene (5 bases). Germline CDR1 is SQVTM and CDR2 is ANQGSEA. Trimming stripped 7 bases from V and 0 bases from J, with 15 bases between. The CDR3 loop spans 14 amino acids. CDR3 sequence reads: CSADDDRMNTEAFF. As DNA, the CDR3 is TGCAGCGCGGACGATGACAGAATGAACACTGAAGCTTTCTTT.

This clonotype was seen a few times. The chain uses TRBV6-2 or TRBV6-3 and TRBJ2-7, with 8 positions matching TRBD2. The V gene's germline CDR1 is MNHEY and CDR2 SVGEGT. Trimming at V came to 1 base and at J to 2 bases, leaving 4 bases not matched to a gene. This CDR3 has 15 amino acids. The CDR3 loop is CASSYLAGRAYEQYF. The CDR3 region has the DNA TGTGCCAGCAGTTACTTAGCGGGACGCGCCTACGAGCAGTACTTC.

This clonotype was recorded at least ten times. The rearrangement uses TRBV7-9 and TRBJ2-1, with D uncertain. This CDR3 comprises 13 residues. The germline gives CDR1 SEHNR, CDR2 FQNEAQ (reference sequence). Deletions cut 0 bases from V and 8 bases from J, with 8 bases between. The CDR3 sequence: CASSLALVYEQFF. The CDR3, as DNA: TGTGCCAGCAGCTTAGCCCTGGTCTATGAGCAGTTCTTC.

This clonotype was detected many times. The chain links TRBV6-2 or TRBV6-3 to TRBJ2-7; tentative D call: TRBD1 (6 bases). CDR1 MNHEY and CDR2 SVGEGT come from the germline V gene. V lost 0 bases and J lost 6, with 18 bases in between. The CDR3 totals 16 residues. The CDR3, as DNA: TGTGCCAGCAGTTACTCTACAGGGCTCTCGAGGATCGAGCAGTACTTC. It encodes CASSYSTGLSRIEQYF.

In this sample, this clonotype turned up a few times. The chain is built from TRBV10-3 and TRBJ2-5, with TRBD1 matching 7 bases. Trimming removed 6 bases from V and 7 bases from J; junction bases left unmatched: 11. CDR1 is ENHRY and CDR2 is SYGVKD in the germline V gene. CDR3 length: 14 residues. CDR3 loop: CAISRDSLKGTQYF. Here the CDR3 DNA reads TGTGCCATCAGCCGGGACAGCCTAAAAGGGACCCAGTACTTC.

This clonotype was found a few times. J is TRBJ2-3 and V is TRBV2; D is ambiguous. Germline-derived CDR1 and CDR2 are SNHLY and FYNNEI. The CDR3 contains 12 residues. V was clipped by 2 bases and J by 7 bases, with 7 bases between them. In DNA form, the CDR3 reads TGTGCCAGCAGTGAAACGCCCCATACGCAGTATTTT. Protein product: CASSETPHTQYF. The full variable domain, with the rest looked up from reference TRBV2 and TRBJ2-3, is EPEVTQTPSHQVTQMGQEVILRCVPISNHLYFYWYRQILGQKVEFLVSFYNNEISEKSEIFDDQFSVERPDGSNFTLKIRSTKLEDSAMYFCASSETPHTQYFGPGTRLTVL.

The chain carries TRBV2 and TRBJ2-1; TRBD1 aligns across 7 bases. Germline V CDR1 and CDR2: SNHLY, FYNNEI. The CDR3 runs 18 residues. Losses at the gene ends were 5 bases for V and 2 bases for J; bases not matched to a gene: 15. The CDR3 DNA reads TGTGCCAGCAGTCCGGGCGCGACAGGGAGAACTCCCTACAATGAGCAGTTCTTC. This encodes CASSPGATGRTPYNEQFF.

This clonotype was counted a few times. The CDR3 is CASSQIGLAGGDTQYF. The CDR3 DNA is TGTGCCAGCAGCCAAATTGGACTAGCGGGAGGGGATACGCAGTATTTT. V is TRBV4-2 and J is TRBJ2-3, with TRBD2 matching over 15 bases. V shed 2 bases and J 6 bases; nucleotides not matched to a gene: 3. The germline CDR1 and CDR2 sequences are LGHNA and YNFKEQ. This CDR3 comprises 16 residues.